This TCR beta chain was found in a study of blood T cell repertoires in COVID-19. Trimming left V 4 bases short and J 5 bases short, with 16 bases between. Germline assignment: CDR1 KGHDR and CDR2 SFDVKD. This CDR3 comprises 15 residues. Data came from immunoSEQ multiplex PCR; TCRdb stores just in-frame clones and leaves some out. Counted here are 260,000 or so clones, about four fifths occurring once; the ten biggest clones make up approximately 3.8%. Sequenced sample: PBMCs or T cells enriched from blood (not recorded which). The gene calls are TRBV24-1 and TRBJ2-5; weak D call: TRBD2 (5 bases). The receptor was isolated from a woman aged 40 to 50 who had been exposed to COVID-19. The CDR3 sequence is CATSDRARGRETQYF. The CDR3 DNA sequence: TGTGCCACCAGTGACCGCGCCCGAGGGCGGGAGACCCAGTACTTC.